These 5 T cell receptor beta chains share one sample of origin, sequenced in a study of regulatory T cells in long-lasting Graves disease. Time point: newly diagnosed GD, antithyroid drugs for less than 3 months. RNA from PBMCs was the source of the TCR library. According to the study, TCR beta libraries were built with iRepertoire HTBI primers and CDR3-region Arm-PCR. TCRdb reprocessed the multiplex PCR reads via MiXCR and lists one record per CDR3 protein. Here the sample spans 350,000 to 500,000 distinct CDR3 sequences, 14% being singletons. These data were also filed under a second study, of T cells in Graves' hyperthyroidism and ophthalmopathy.

The specimen was peripheral blood mononuclear cells (PBMCs), collected at new diagnosis, from a patient treated with antithyroid drugs. The source of these receptors is a woman aged 45-65 years with Graves disease.

The chain links TRBV20-1 to TRBJ1-4; 10 nucleotides line up with TRBD1. The CDR3 covers 18 residues. Losses at the gene ends were 2 bases for V and 6 bases for J; bases not matched to a gene: 15. CDR1 is DFQATT and CDR2 is SNEGSKA in the germline V gene (reference sequence). CDR3 in amino acids: CSARSFDRGRVWDEKLFF. The DNA of the CDR3 is TGCAGTGCTAGATCCTTCGACAGGGGGCGGGTTTGGGATGAAAAACTGTTTTTT.

This clonotype came up a few times. V usage is TRBV20-1 and J usage is TRBJ2-5; TRBD2 aligns across 7 bases. Germline V gene data show CDR1 as DFQATT and CDR2 as SNEGSKA (reference sequence). The V gene end was trimmed by 6 bases and the J gene end by 3 bases; junction bases not matched to a gene: 10. This CDR3 spans 14 amino acids. The CDR3 region has the DNA TGCAGTGCCACTACTCCTAGCGGAGAAGAGACCCAGTACTTC. It specifies CSATTPSGEETQYF.

This clonotype was seen more than once but under ten times. The gene calls are TRBV30 and TRBJ2-4; 8 bases align to TRBD2. J was trimmed by 5 bases and V by 2 bases; bases with no gene match: 5. The CDR3 is made up of 14 amino acids. Per the germline V gene, CDR1 is GTSNPN and CDR2 is SVGIG (reference sequence). CDR3 in amino acids: CAWSLGLGENIQYF. Written as DNA, the CDR3 is TGTGCCTGGAGTTTGGGACTAGGAGAAAACATTCAGTACTTC.

Ten or more counts support this clonotype. The chain employs TRBV3-1 and TRBJ2-5, with 8 positions matching TRBD1. The V and J ends lost 6 bases and 2 bases, in that order; junction bases with no gene match: 11. Germline-derived CDR1 and CDR2 are LGHDT and YNNKEL (reference sequence). The CDR3 consists of 16 residues. CDR3 in DNA: TGTGCCAGCAGTCTCCACGGACAGGGTGATCAAGAGACCCAGTACTTC. This codes for CASSLHGQGDQETQYF.

This clonotype was observed a handful of times. The rearrangement joins TRBV29-1 to TRBJ1-5, with a weak D call TRBD1 (5 bases). The CDR3 totals 12 residues. CDR1 and CDR2 (germline): SQVTM, ANQGSEA. With 4 bases removed from V and 4 bases from J, the gap between germline ends came to 8 bases. The CDR3 coding sequence is TGCAGCGTTGGGGGGGAAAATCAGCCCCAGCATTTT. Amino acids: CSVGGENQPQHF.